This T cell receptor beta chain is from a study of regulatory T cells in long-lasting Graves disease. In its sample, this clonotype was seen a few times. With only one base between it and a far larger clone, this is likely a read error. The CDR3 ends on some other residue instead of the conserved phenylalanine or tryptophan, so this is likely a read error. Time point in this sample: newly diagnosed GD, antithyroid drugs for less than 3 months. Preparation of the TCR library used RNA extracted from PBMCs. Arm-PCR of CDR3 regions and iRepertoire HTBI primers were used to build TCR beta libraries. TCRdb passed the multiplex PCR reads through MiXCR, listing each CDR3 protein once. This table has some 500,000 distinct CDR3 sequences, approximately 13% appearing once. CDR1 is SGHNT, CDR2 YENEEA, per germline. The CDR3 sequence is 17 residues long. These data were likewise used in another study, on T cells in Graves' hyperthyroidism and ophthalmopathy. As that report states: Patients showing uncontrolled infection, other autoimmune disease, pregnancy or lactation were ineligible. Every diagnosis used clinical symptoms, serum thyroxine and TRAb, thyroid ultrasound and orbital computed tomography. The HTBI set primed first-round TCR CDR3 RT-PCR.

The chain is built from TRBV11-3 and TRBJ2-1; the D gene is possibly TRBD1 (6 bases). The origin of this receptor is a man younger than 45 with Graves disease. The sample in question was peripheral blood mononuclear cells (PBMCs), obtained at new diagnosis, from a patient treated with antithyroid drugs. The CDR3 DNA is TGCGCCAGCAGCTCATGGACAGTCTCTAGCTCCTACAATGAGCAGTTCTCC. It is translated as CASSSWTVSSSYNEQFS.